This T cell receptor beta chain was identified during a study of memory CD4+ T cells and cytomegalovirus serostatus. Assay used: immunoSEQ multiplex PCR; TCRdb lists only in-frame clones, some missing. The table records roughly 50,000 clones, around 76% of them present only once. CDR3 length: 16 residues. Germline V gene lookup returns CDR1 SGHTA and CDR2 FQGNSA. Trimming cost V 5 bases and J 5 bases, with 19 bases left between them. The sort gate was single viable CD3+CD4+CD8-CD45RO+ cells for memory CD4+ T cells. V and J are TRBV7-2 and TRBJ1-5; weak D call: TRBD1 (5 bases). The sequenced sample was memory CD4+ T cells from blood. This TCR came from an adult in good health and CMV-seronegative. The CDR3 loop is CASSLTTTGAYQPQHF. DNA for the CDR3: TGTGCCAGCAGCCTGACGACTACCGGGGCCTATCAGCCCCAGCATTTT.